This T cell receptor (beta chain) derives from a study of post-analysis software for immune sequencing data (dated by TCRdb to between 2014 and 2017). Notes on the research overall: The recorded disease courses included relapsing-remitting, secondary progressive and progressive-relapsing multiple sclerosis, and some patients had no subtype annotation. The multiple sclerosis patient repertoires were compared with about a dozen previously published healthy control repertoires from donors aged roughly 6 to 27 years. A subset of samples was prepared in parallel using single-end sample barcoding, then pooled and co-amplified after Illumina adapter ligation.

TCR beta repertoires were profiled from peripheral blood of approximately 13 young patients with multiple sclerosis to demonstrate the VDJtools post-analysis software. Multiple sclerosis patients were children and adolescents aged about 6 to 15 years. A word on this clonotype: Its recognized antigen is unknown. Base qualities are missing; no much larger clone stands one base away.

The library came from PCR. The sequencer was an Illumina HiSeq 2500. To reduce PCR and sequencing biases, unique molecular identifiers were incorporated into the TCR beta cDNA libraries. Approximately 500,000 cDNA molecules were obtained for every 1 to 10 million input T cells, so each molecule roughly corresponded to one T cell. The same protocol used for the earlier healthy control dataset was applied to prepare and sequence the patient libraries. Within a given batch, samples were prepared together, multiplexed and sequenced on the same HiSeq lane. Processing in the source paper ran as follows. Raw barcoded reads were processed with MIGEC, and single-read molecular identifier groups were discarded before consensus assembly and CDR3 extraction. Clonotype tables were post-analysed with VDJtools, and diversity was normalized by down-sampling all datasets to the smallest sample size. To correct batch-related cross-sample contamination, repertoire overlap clustering matched CDR3 amino acid sequences but not nucleotide sequences. Using fastp at Q25 and MiXCR, TCRdb reprocessed the public reads and kept productive beta chains. Every entry covers one CDR3 protein and lists the most common genes and DNA from its rows. TCRdb's processing, not the study's, gives the V and J calls here. This sample has approximately 570,000 distinct CDR3 sequences in its table, and about 40% of those were observed once. 1.5% to 2% of the sample is taken by the ten largest.

The paper's findings and limits, for the study overall: Direct clustering with F measure revealed strong co-clustering of samples prepared in the same batch, which led to a batch-effect correction. Significantly lower normalized Chao1 diversity was found in multiple sclerosis patients than in controls, suggesting substantial peripheral T-cell clonal expansion. The multiple sclerosis patient group was slightly younger than the control group.

The material sequenced was blood. This receptor was identified in a girl under 18 with multiple sclerosis.

The nucleotide sequence reads TGTGCCAGCAGCCCCCCTCGAAGGACTGAAGCTTTCTTT. Its product reads: CASSPPRRTEAFF. The chain is encoded by TRBV5-6 joined to TRBJ1-1, with the D segment identity uncertain. From its cysteine to its phenylalanine, the CDR3 spans 13 amino acids. This entry keeps only the CDR3 DNA: 39 bases, framed from base 1. V is clipped by 4 bases and J by 5 bases, and the sequence between their germline boundaries is 12 bases long. For CDR1 and CDR2, the germline V gene lists SGHDT and YYEEEE.